The rows below give T cell receptor beta chains drawn from one sample of a study of blood T cell repertoires in COVID-19. Clones were sequenced by immunoSEQ multiplex PCR, and TCRdb holds only the in-frame ones, with some missing. The sample holds over 400,000 clones, about 88% seen once. What was sequenced was peripheral blood. The receptors come from a woman in her forties or fifties with COVID-19, enrolled during active disease. CDR3s include the opening cysteine and the closing phenylalanine or tryptophan. D genes are given only for firm matches. Size is stated for part of the rows, as once, few or many counts, or as a class when the clone is expanded.

TRBJ2-6	TRBD2	TRBV7-2	once	TGTGCCAGCAGCTTTCGACTAGCGGGGGCCAACGTCCTGACTTTC	CASSFRLAGANVLTF
TRBJ2-7	TRBD1	TRBV4-1	.	TGCGCCAGCAGCCAAGAAGGGACAGGGCTATCCGAGCAGTACTTC	CASSQEGTGLSEQYF
TRBJ2-3	.	TRBV7-2	.	TGTGCCAGCAGCTTAACCCCCCGGGCCGTGCGGGCCGGTAGGGATACGCAGTATTTT	CASSLTPRAVRAGRDTQYF
TRBJ2-2	TRBD2	TRBV5-4	.	TGTGCCAGCAGCCCGGAAGCGGGGGACGACACCGGGGAGCTGTTTTTT	CASSPEAGDDTGELFF
TRBJ1-1	.	TRBV30	.	TGTGCCTGGAGTCCACCCCACGGTGAAGCTTTCTTT	CAWSPPHGEAFF
TRBJ2-5	TRBD2	TRBV5-6	.	TGTGCCAGCAGCGTACTAGCGGGGGGGCCCGTTGAAGAGACCCAGTACTTC	CASSVLAGGPVEETQYF
TRBJ1-6	TRBD1	TRBV14	.	TGTGCCAGCAGCCAAGTTTGGACAGGGAACTCACCCCTCCACTTT	CASSQVWTGNSPLHF
TRBJ1-5	.	TRBV20-1	.	TGCAGTGCTAGTAACAGGGAAAATCAGCCCCAGCATTTT	CSASNRENQPQHF
TRBJ2-5	TRBD2	TRBV14	.	TGTGCCAGCAGCCGCCCGGGGGGTTGGGAGACCCAGTACTTC	CASSRPGGWETQYF
TRBJ2-7	.	TRBV6-7	few	TGTGCCAGCAGTTACCCGATTGGACAAGTGAGAGCCTACGAGCAGTACTTC	CASSYPIGQVRAYEQYF
TRBJ1-5	TRBD1	TRBV27	.	TGTGCCAGCAGTCCGGGGACAGGGGGCTTACAGCCCCAGCATTTT	CASSPGTGGLQPQHF
TRBJ1-3	TRBD1	TRBV28	.	TGTGCCAGCAACTCCGGGACAGGGCTTGGATACACCATATATTTT	CASNSGTGLGYTIYF
TRBJ2-5	TRBD1	TRBV19	.	TGTGCCAGTAGTCTTATGGGACCGGGACAGGGCGTGACCCAGTACTTC	CASSLMGPGQGVTQYF
TRBJ1-1	.	TRBV30	.	TGTGCCTGGAGCAGGGTCGAAGCTTTCTTT	CAWSRVEAFF
TRBJ2-7	TRBD1	TRBV6-1	.	TGTGCCAGCAGTGACATTACAGGGGGCCCCTACGAGCAGTACTTC	CASSDITGGPYEQYF
TRBJ2-7	.	TRBV18	.	TGTGCCAGCTCACCCTATGGACAGCCTTACGAGCAGTACTTC	CASSPYGQPYEQYF
TRBJ1-1	TRBD1	TRBV5-6	once	TGTGCCAGCAGCTTACGGGACAGGAACACTGAAGCTTTCTTT	CASSLRDRNTEAFF
TRBJ2-1	TRBD2	TRBV9	.	TGTGCCAGCAGCGTGGCTAGCGGGGGTCTCTCCTACAATGAGCAGTTCTTC	CASSVASGGLSYNEQFF
TRBJ2-1	.	TRBV27	.	TGTGCCAGTATGACCGGGGGAGATGAGCAGTTCTTC	CASMTGGDEQFF
TRBJ1-3	TRBD1	TRBV5-1	once	TGCGCCAGCAGCTGGGCACAGGGGGCGACTGGAAACACCATATATTTT	CASSWAQGATGNTIYF
TRBJ2-7	TRBD1	TRBV11-3	.	TGTGCCAGCAGCCCTGGGACAGGGGAAGAGCAGTACTTC	CASSPGTGEEQYF
TRBJ1-1	TRBD1	TRBV7-2	.	TGTGCCAGCAGCTCGGACTCCGGGACAGGGAGCACTGAAGCTTTCTTT	CASSSDSGTGSTEAFF
TRBJ1-6	.	TRBV6-1	.	TGTGCCAGCAGTGAGGAGATATCCTATAATTCACCCCTCCACTTT	CASSEEISYNSPLHF
TRBJ2-2	.	TRBV6-4	.	TGTGCCAGCAGTGAGTCGCGGACCGGGGAGCTGTTTTTT	CASSESRTGELFF
TRBJ1-4	.	TRBV5-4	.	TGTGCCAGCAGCCCCGGGAGTCTTAATGAAAAACTGTTTTTT	CASSPGSLNEKLFF
TRBJ1-1	TRBD1	TRBV18	.	TGTGCCAGCTCGCATCCGGGACAGGGAGGCGCTGAAGCTTTCTTT	CASSHPGQGGAEAFF
TRBJ2-1	TRBD1	TRBV20-1	.	TGCAGTGCTAGTTCGACAGGGGGGGGTGAGCAGTTCTTC	CSASSTGGGEQFF
TRBJ1-3	.	TRBV18	.	TGTGCCAGCTCACCATGGGGACTTTCACCGGGAAACACCATATATTTT	CASSPWGLSPGNTIYF
TRBJ1-2	.	TRBV6-5	.	TGTGCCAGCAGTTTGCAGGGGTATGAGGGCTACACCTTC	CASSLQGYEGYTF
TRBJ1-5	.	TRBV10-2	.	TGCGCCAGCAGTGAGGCAGGCAGAATCGAGCTCCAGCATTTT	CASSEAGRIELQHF
TRBJ2-7	TRBD2	TRBV5-4	.	TGTGCCAGCAGCCCGGGAAGGACTAGCGGCGGCGAGCAGTACTTC	CASSPGRTSGGEQYF
TRBJ2-7	TRBD2	TRBV5-6	.	TGTGCCAGCAGCTTGCTAGCGGGGACCCTATACTACGAGCAGTACTTC	CASSLLAGTLYYEQYF
TRBJ2-1	TRBD2	TRBV7-2	.	TGTGCCAGCCGCCGTGGGGGGGGCTACAATGAGCAGTTCTTC	CASRRGGGYNEQFF
TRBJ1-2	TRBD1	TRBV3-1/TRBV3-2	.	TGTGCCAGCAGCCAAGTTAACAGGGGGGATGGCTACACCTTC	CASSQVNRGDGYTF
TRBJ2-6	TRBD1	TRBV30	.	TGTGCCTGGAGTGTACCGCTATATACAGGGGCTGGGGCCAACGTCCTGACTTTC	CAWSVPLYTGAGANVLTF
TRBJ2-7	.	TRBV18	.	TGTGCCAGCTCCCCGGGAAGGGACGAGCAGTACTTC	CASSPGRDEQYF
TRBJ2-7	.	TRBV6-2/TRBV6-3	.	TGTGCCAGCAGTTGGCTACGAGAGGACGAGCAGTACTTC	CASSWLREDEQYF
TRBJ2-7	.	TRBV7-3	.	TGTGCCAGCAGCTTGCAGGGGGGCGTGCAGTACTTC	CASSLQGGVQYF
TRBJ2-1	TRBD1	TRBV10-3	.	TGTGCCATCAGCCATGACAGGGACCACAATGAGCAGTTCTTC	CAISHDRDHNEQFF